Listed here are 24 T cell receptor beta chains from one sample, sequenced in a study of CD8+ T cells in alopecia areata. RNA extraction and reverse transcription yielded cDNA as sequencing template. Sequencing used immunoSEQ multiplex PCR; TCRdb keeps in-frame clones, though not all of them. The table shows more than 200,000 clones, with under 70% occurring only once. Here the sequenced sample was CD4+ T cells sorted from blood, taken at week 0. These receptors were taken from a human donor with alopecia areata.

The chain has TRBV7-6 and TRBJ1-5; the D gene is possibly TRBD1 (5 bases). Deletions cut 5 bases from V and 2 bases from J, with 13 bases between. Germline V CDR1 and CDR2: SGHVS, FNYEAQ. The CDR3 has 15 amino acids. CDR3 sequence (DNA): TGTGCCAGCAGCCAAGGGCAGGGACGCAATCAGCCCCAGCATTTT. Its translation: CASSQGQGRNQPQHF.

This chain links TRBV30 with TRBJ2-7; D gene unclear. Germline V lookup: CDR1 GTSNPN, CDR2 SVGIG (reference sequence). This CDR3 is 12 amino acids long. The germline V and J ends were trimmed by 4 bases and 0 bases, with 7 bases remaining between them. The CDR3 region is CAWTGLSYEQYF. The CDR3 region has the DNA TGTGCCTGGACCGGGCTCTCCTACGAGCAGTACTTC.

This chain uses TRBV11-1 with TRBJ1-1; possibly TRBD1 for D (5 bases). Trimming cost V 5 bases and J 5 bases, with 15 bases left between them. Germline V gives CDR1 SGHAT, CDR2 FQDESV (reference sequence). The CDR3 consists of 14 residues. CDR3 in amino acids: CASSGSPGTTEAFF. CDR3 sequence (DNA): TGTGCCAGCAGCGGATCCCCGGGGACTACTGAAGCTTTCTTT.

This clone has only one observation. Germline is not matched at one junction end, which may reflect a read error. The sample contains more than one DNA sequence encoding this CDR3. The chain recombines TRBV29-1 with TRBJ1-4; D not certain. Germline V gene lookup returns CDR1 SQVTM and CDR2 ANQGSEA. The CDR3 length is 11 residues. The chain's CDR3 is CSVGADEKLFF. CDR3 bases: TGCAGCGTTGGGGCAGATGAAAAACTGTTCTTT.

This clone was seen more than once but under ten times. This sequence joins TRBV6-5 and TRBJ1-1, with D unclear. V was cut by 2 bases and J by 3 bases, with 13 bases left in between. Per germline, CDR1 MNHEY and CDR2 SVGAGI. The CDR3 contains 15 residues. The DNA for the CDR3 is TGTGCCAGCAGTTACCACAACGACGGACACACTGAAGCTTTCTTT. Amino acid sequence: CASSYHNDGHTEAFF.

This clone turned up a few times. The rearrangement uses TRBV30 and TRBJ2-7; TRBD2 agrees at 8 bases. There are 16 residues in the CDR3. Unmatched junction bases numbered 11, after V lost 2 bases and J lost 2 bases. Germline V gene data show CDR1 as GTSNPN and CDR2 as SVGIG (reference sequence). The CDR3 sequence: CAWSPLAGGPTYEQYF. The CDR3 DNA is TGTGCCTGGAGTCCGCTCGCGGGGGGCCCTACCTACGAGCAGTACTTC.

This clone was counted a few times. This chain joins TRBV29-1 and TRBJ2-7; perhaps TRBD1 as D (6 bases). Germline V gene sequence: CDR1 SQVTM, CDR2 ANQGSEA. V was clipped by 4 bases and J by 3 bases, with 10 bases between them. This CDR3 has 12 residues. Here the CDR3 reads CSVVVRGYEQYF. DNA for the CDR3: TGCAGCGTTGTTGTCAGGGGCTACGAGCAGTACTTC.

The CDR3 sequence: CAWRPGEASGVHEQYF. As DNA, the CDR3 is TGTGCCTGGAGGCCAGGAGAGGCTAGCGGGGTACACGAGCAGTACTTC. This chain joins TRBV30 and TRBJ2-7; 9 bases align to TRBD2. This CDR3 has 16 residues. Germline trimming cut 3 bases from V and 5 bases from J; bases unmatched to any gene: 14. Germline lookup yields CDR1 GTSNPN and CDR2 SVGIG (reference sequence).

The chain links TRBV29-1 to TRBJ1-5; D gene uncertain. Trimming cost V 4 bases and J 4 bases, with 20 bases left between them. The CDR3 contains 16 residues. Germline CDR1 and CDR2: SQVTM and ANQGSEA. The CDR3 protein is CSVVSTGPTGNQPQHF. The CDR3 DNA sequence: TGCAGCGTTGTTTCGACTGGACCCACCGGGAATCAGCCCCAGCATTTT.

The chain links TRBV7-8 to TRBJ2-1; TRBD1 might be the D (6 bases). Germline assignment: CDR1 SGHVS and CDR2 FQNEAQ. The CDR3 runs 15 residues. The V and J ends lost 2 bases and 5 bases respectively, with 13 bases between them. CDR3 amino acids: CASSLLGQSDNEQFF. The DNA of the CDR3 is TGTGCCAGCAGCTTACTGGGACAATCTGACAATGAGCAGTTCTTC.

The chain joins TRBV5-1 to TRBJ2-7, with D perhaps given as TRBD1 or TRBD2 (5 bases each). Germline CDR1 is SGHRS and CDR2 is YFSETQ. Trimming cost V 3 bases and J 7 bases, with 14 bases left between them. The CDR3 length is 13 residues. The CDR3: CASSSQARVEQYF. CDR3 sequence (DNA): TGCGCCAGCAGCTCACAGGCGCGGGTGGAGCAGTACTTC.

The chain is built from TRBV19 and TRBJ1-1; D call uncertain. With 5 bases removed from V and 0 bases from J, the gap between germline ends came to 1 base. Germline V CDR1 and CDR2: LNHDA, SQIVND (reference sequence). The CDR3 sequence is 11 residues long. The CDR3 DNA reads TGTGCCAGTAGTTTGAACACTGAAGCTTTCTTT. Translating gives CASSLNTEAFF.

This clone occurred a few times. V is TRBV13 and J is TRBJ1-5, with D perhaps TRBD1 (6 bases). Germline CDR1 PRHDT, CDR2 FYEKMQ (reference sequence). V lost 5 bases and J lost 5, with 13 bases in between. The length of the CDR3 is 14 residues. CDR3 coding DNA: TGTGCCAGCAGCCTCAGGGGCCTATATCAGCCCCAGCATTTT. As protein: CASSLRGLYQPQHF.

DNA for the CDR3: TGTGCCACCAGCACCAGACAGCTAAGGGAGACCCAGTACTTC. It codes for CATSTRQLRETQYF. V usage is TRBV15 and J usage is TRBJ2-5; D may be TRBD1 (5 bases). In germline, CDR1 is LNHNV, CDR2 YYDKDF (reference sequence). V was clipped by 4 bases and J by 5 bases, with 14 bases between them. This CDR3 region has 14 residues.

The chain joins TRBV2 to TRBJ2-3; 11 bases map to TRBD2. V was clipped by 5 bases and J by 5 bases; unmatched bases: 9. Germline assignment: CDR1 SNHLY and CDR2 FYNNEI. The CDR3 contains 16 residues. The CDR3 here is CASSRGTSGEKDTQYF. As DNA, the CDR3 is TGTGCCAGCAGTCGGGGGACTAGCGGAGAAAAAGATACGCAGTATTTT.

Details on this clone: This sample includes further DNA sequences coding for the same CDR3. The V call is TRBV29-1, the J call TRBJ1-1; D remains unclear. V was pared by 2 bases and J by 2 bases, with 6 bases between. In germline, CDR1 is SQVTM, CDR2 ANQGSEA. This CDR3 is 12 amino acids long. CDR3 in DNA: TGCAGCGTTGAACGGGGAAACACTGAAGCTTTCTTT. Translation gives CSVERGNTEAFF.

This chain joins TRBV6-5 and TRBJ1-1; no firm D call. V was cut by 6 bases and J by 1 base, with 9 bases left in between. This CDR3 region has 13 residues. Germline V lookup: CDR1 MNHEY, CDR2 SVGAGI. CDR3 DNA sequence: TGTGCCAGCAGCAGCCGGCGGAACACTGAAGCTTTCTTT. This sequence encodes CASSSRRNTEAFF.

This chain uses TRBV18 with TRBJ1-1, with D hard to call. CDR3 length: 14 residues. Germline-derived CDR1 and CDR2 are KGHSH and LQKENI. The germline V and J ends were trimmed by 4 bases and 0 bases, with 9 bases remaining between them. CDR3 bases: TGTGCCAGCTCACTAAGGACGATGAACACTGAAGCTTTCTTT. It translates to CASSLRTMNTEAFF.

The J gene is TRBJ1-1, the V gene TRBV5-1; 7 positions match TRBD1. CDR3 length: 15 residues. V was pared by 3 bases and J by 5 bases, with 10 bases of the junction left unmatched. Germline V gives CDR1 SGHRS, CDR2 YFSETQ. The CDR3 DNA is TGCGCCAGCAGCTCGATTCGGACAGGAGGGACTGAAGCTTTCTTT. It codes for CASSSIRTGGTEAFF.

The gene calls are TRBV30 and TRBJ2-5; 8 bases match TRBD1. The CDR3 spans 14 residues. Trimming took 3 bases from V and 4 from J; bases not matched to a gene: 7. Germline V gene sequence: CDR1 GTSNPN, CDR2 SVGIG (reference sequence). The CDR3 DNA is TGTGCCTGGAGCAGGACAGGGAGTTTAGAGACCCAGTACTTC. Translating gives CAWSRTGSLETQYF. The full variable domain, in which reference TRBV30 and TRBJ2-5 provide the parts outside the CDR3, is SQTIHQWPATLVQPVGSPLSLECTVEGTSNPNLYWYRQAAGRGLQLLFYSVGIGQISSEVPQNLSASRPQDRQFILSSKKLLLSDSGFYLCAWSRTGSLETQYFGPGTRLLVL.

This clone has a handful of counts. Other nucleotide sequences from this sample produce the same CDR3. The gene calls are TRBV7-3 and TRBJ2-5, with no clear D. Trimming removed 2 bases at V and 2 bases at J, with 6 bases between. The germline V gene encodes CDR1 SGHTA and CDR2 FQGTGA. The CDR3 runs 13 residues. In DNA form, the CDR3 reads TGTGCCAGCAGCTTAGGCAGTCAAGAGACCCAGTACTTC. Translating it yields CASSLGSQETQYF.

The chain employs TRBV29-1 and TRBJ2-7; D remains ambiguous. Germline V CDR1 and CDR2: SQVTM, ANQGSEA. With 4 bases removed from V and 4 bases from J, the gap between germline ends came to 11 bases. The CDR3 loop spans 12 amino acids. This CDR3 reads CSVGTDWYEQYF. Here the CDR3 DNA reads TGCAGCGTTGGAACAGACTGGTACGAGCAGTACTTC.

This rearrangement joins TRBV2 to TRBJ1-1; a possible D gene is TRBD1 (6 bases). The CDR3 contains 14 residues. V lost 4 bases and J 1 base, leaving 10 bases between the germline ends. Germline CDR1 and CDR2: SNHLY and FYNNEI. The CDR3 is CASSVGQPNTEAFF. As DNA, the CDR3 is TGTGCCAGCAGTGTTGGACAGCCGAACACTGAAGCTTTCTTT.

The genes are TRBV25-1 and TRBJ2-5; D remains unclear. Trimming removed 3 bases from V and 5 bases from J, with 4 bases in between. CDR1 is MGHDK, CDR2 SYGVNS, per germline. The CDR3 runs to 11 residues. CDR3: CASSDSETQYF. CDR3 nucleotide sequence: TGTGCCAGCAGTGATAGCGAGACCCAGTACTTC.